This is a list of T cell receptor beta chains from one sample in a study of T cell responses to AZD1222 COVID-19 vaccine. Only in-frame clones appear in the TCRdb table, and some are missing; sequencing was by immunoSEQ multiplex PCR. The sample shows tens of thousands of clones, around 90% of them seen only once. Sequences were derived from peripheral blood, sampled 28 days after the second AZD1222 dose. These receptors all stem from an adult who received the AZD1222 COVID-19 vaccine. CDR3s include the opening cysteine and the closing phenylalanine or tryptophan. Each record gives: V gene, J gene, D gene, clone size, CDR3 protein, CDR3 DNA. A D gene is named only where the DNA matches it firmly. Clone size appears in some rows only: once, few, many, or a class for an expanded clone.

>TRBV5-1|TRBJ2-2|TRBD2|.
CASSPTSGGAGGELFF
TGCGCCAGCAGCCCGACTAGCGGGGGGGCTGGCGGGGAGCTGTTTTTT
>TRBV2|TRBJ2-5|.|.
CASSRRASGTQYF
TGTGCCAGCAGTCGTCGGGCCTCCGGGACCCAGTACTTC
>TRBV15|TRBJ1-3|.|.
CATSRDAGPGNTIYF
TGTGCCACCAGCAGAGATGCGGGTCCAGGAAACACCATATATTTT
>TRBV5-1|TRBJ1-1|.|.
CASSLEAVEYTEAFF
TGCGCCAGCAGCTTGGAGGCAGTAGAGTACACTGAAGCTTTCTTT
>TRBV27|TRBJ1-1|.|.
CASSLWENTEAFF
TGTGCCAGCAGTTTATGGGAGAACACTGAAGCTTTCTTT
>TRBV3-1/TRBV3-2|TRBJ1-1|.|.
CASSQVENTEAFF
TGTGCCAGCAGCCAAGTAGAGAACACTGAAGCTTTCTTT
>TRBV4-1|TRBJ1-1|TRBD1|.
CASSRLQGVTEAFF
TGCGCCAGCAGCCGATTACAGGGGGTCACTGAAGCTTTCTTT
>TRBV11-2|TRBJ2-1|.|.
CASSPGQYNEQFF
TGTGCCAGCAGCCCTGGACAGTACAATGAGCAGTTCTTC
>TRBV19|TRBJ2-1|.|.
CASSPRHGDNEQFF
TGTGCCAGTAGTCCCCGTCATGGAGACAATGAGCAGTTCTTC
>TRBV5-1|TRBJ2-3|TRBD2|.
CASSQTSGGASPDTQYF
TGCGCCAGCAGCCAGACTAGCGGGGGGGCCTCCCCAGATACGCAGTATTTT
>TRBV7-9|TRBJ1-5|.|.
CASSSNRTVNQPQHF
TGTGCCAGCAGCTCCAACAGGACAGTCAATCAGCCCCAGCATTTT
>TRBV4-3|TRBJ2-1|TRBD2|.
CASSQVGGGGASDNEQFF
TGCGCCAGCAGCCAAGTGGGTGGCGGGGGGGCCAGCGACAATGAGCAGTTCTTC
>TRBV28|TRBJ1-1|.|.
CASGRAGGTEAFF
TGTGCCAGCGGAAGGGCGGGGGGCACTGAAGCTTTCTTT
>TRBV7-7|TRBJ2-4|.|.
CASSLTGGDIQYF
TGTGCCAGCAGCTTAACAGGGGGGGACATTCAGTACTTC
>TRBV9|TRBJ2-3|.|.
CASSAPLGGTDTQYF
TGTGCCAGCAGCGCGCCCCTGGGGGGTACAGATACGCAGTATTTT
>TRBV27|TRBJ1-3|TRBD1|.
CASRATGVNGNTIYF
TGTGCCAGCAGGGCGACAGGGGTTAACGGAAACACCATATATTTT
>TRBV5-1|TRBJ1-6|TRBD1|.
CASSLGQGAVPLHF
TGCGCCAGCAGCTTGGGACAGGGCGCCGTACCCCTCCACTTT
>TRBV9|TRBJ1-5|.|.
CASSVDGGNQPQHF
TGTGCCAGCAGCGTAGACGGAGGCAATCAGCCCCAGCATTTT
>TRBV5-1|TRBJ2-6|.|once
CASNGGSGANVLTF
TGCGCCAGCAACGGCGGCTCTGGGGCCAACGTCCTGACTTTC
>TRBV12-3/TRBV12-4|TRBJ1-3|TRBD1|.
CASRPGGGNTIYF
TGTGCCAGCAGGCCAGGGGGTGGAAACACCATATATTTT
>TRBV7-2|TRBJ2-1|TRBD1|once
CASSGRDRGKFF
TGTGCCAGCAGCGGGCGGGACAGGGGGAAGTTCTTC
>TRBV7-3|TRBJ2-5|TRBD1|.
CASSLGTGGRGETQYF
TGTGCCAGCAGCTTAGGGACAGGGGGCCGAGGGGAGACCCAGTACTTC
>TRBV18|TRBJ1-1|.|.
CASSPNSHRGSEAFF
TGTGCCAGCTCACCCAACTCACATCGGGGGTCTGAAGCTTTCTTT
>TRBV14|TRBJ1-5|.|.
CASSQDRRGYSNQPQHF
TGTGCCAGCAGCCAAGACCGCAGGGGATATAGCAATCAGCCCCAGCATTTT
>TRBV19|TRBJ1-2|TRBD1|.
CASSKLPGTAIYGYTF
TGTGCCAGTAGTAAGCTCCCCGGGACAGCCATCTATGGCTACACCTTC
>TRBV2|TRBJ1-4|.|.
CASREGTTWGNEKLFF
TGTGCCAGCAGAGAGGGGACCACCTGGGGTAATGAAAAACTGTTTTTT